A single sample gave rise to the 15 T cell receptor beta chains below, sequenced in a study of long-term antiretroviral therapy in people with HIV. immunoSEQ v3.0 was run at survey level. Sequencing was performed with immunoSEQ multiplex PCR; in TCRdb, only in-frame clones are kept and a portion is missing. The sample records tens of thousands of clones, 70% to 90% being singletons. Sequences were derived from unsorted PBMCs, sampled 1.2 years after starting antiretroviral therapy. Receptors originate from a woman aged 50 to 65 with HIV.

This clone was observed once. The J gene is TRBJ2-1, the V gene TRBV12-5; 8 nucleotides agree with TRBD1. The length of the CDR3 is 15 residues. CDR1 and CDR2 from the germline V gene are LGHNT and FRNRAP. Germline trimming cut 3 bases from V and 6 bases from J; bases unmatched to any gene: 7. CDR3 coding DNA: TGTGCTAGTGGTTTCGGGGCCGACAGGGGCAATGAGCAGTTCTTC. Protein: CASGFGADRGNEQFF.

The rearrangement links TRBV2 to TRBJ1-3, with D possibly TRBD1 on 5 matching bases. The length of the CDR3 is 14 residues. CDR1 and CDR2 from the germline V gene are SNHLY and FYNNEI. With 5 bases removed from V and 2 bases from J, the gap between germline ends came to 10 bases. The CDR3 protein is CASSRTIPGNTIYF. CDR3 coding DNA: TGTGCCAGCAGTCGGACAATACCTGGAAACACCATATATTTT.

The CDR3 reads CASSLRVGETQYF. DNA of the CDR3: TGTGCCAGCAGCTTAAGGGTGGGAGAGACCCAGTACTTC. J is TRBJ2-5 and V is TRBV11-3; D is undetermined. V lost 2 bases to trimming and J lost 4 bases, with 8 bases between them. The germline CDR1 and CDR2 sequences are SGHNT and YENEEA. The CDR3 consists of 13 residues.

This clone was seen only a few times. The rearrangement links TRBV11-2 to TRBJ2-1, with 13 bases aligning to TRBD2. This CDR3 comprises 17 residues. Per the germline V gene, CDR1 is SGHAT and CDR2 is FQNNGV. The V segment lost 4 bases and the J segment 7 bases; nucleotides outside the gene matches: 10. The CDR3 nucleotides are TGTGCCAGCAGCTCCCCGCCGGGACTAGCGGGGATGAATGAGCAGTTCTTC. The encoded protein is CASSSPPGLAGMNEQFF. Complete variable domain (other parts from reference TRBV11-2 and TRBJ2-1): EAGVAQSPRYKIIEKRQSVAFWCNPISGHATLYWYQQILGQGPKLLIQFQNNGVVDDSQLPKDRFSAERLKGVDSTLKIQPAKLEDSAVYLCASSSPPGLAGMNEQFFGPGTRLTVL.

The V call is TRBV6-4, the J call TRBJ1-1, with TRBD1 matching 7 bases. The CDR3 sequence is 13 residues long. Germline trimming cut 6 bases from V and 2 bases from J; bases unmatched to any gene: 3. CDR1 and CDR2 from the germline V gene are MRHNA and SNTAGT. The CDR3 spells CASSRDRNTEAFF. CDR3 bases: TGTGCCAGCAGCCGGGACAGAAACACTGAAGCTTTCTTT.

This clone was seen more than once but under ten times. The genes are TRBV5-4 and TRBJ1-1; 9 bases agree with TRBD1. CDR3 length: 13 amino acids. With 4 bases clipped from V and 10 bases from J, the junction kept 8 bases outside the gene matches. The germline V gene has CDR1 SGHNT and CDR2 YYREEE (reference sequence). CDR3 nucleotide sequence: TGTGCCAGCAGCGGGGACAGGGCTTCCCCAGCTTTCTTT. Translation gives CASSGDRASPAFF.

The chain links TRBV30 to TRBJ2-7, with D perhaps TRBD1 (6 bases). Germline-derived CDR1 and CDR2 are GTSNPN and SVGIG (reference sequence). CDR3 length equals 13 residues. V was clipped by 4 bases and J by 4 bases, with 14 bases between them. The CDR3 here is CAWTPGHTYEQYF. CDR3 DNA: TGTGCCTGGACCCCGGGACACACATACGAGCAGTACTTC.

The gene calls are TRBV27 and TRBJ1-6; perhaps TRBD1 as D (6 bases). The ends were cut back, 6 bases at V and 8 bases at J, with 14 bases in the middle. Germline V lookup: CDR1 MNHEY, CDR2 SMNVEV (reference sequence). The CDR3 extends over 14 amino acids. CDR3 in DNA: TGTGCCAGCAGGCAGGCGGGGGCGGATTCACCCCTCCACTTT. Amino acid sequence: CASRQAGADSPLHF.

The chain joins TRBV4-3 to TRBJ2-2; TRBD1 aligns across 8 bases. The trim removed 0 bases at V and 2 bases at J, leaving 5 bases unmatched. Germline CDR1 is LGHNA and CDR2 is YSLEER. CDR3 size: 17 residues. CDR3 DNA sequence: TGCGCCAGCAGCCAAGAGGCAGGGGGCTTAAACACCGGGGAGCTGTTTTTT. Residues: CASSQEAGGLNTGELFF.

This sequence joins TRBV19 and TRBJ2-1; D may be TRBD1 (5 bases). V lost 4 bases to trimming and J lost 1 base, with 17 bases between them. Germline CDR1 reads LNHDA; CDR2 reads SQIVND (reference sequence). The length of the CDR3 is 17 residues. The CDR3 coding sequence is TGTGCCAGTAGTAACCGATATACCGACAGATCCTACAATGAGCAGTTCTTC. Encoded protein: CASSNRYTDRSYNEQFF.

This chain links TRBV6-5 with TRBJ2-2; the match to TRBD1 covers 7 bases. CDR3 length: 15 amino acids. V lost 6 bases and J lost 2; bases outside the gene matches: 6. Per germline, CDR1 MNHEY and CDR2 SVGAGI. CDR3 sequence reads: CASSPGTVNTGELFF. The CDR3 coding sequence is TGTGCCAGCAGCCCCGGGACAGTTAACACCGGGGAGCTGTTTTTT.

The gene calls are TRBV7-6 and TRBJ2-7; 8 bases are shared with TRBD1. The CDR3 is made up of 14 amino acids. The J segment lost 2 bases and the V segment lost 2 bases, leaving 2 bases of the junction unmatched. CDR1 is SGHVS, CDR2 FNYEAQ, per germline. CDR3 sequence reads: CASSLRQGTYEQYF. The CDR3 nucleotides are TGTGCCAGCAGCTTAAGACAGGGGACCTACGAGCAGTACTTC.

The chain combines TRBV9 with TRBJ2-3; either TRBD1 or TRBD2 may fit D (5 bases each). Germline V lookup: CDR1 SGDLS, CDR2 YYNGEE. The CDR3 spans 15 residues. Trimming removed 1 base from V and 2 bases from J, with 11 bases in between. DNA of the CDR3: TGTGCCAGCAGCGTACGAGCGGACAACACAGATACGCAGTATTTT. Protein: CASSVRADNTDTQYF.

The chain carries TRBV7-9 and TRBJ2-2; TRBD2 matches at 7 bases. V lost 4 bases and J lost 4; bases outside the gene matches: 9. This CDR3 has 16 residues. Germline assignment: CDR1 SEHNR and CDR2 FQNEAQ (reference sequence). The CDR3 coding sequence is TGTGCCAGCAGCTCCGATTGGGAGGGGACCACCGGGGAGCTGTTTTTT. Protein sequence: CASSSDWEGTTGELFF.

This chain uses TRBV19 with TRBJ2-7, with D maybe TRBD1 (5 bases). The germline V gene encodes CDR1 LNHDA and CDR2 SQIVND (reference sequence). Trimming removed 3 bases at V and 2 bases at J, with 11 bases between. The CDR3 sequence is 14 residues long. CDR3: CASSILGRTYEQYF. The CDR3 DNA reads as TGTGCCAGTAGTATTCTGGGGCGGACCTACGAGCAGTACTTC. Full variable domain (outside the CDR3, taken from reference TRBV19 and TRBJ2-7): DGGITQSPKYLFRKEGQNVTLSCEQNLNHDAMYWYRQDPGQGLRLIYYSQIVNDFQKGDIAEGYSVSREKKESFPLTVTSAQKNPTAFYLCASSILGRTYEQYFGPGTRLTVT.